This T cell receptor beta chain appears in the sequencing data of a study of identical twins. TCRdb reprocessed the 5' RACE reads via MiXCR and lists one record per CDR3 protein. In the table there are some 1,700,000 distinct CDR3 sequences, 32% of which are singletons. Every one of the donors was a healthy Caucasian. Whole-study findings and limits: Models underestimated TCR alpha sharing (out-of-frame) in monozygotic twins.

This clonotype was counted only a few times. What it binds is not known. From germline, CDR1 is DFQATT and CDR2 SNEGSKA (reference sequence). The length of the CDR3 is 14 residues. The junction had 10 bases not matched to a gene; V was cut back by 6 bases and J by 9 bases. This clonotype originated in a newborn girl in good health. The sample was cord blood. The rearrangement links TRBV20-1 to TRBJ2-3; 12 bases fit TRBD2. As DNA, the CDR3 is TGCAGTGCAGGACTAGCGGGAATAGATTGGACGCAGTATTTT. Translation: CSAGLAGIDWTQYF.